Below, 27 T cell receptor beta chains from the same sample are listed, as sequenced in a study of T cell repertoires in cytomegalovirus infection. MiXCR, applied by TCRdb to the reads, yields one record per CDR3 protein. This table has about 180,000 distinct CDR3 sequences, roughly 15% appearing once. The sequenced sample consisted of CD8+ T cells from PBMCs. These receptors were taken from a human donor in good health (CMV status not recorded). Some clones in this sample may be carry-over from other donors' samples.

The chain couples TRBV4-3 to TRBJ1-2; the D gene is possibly TRBD1 (5 bases). The ends were cut back, 4 bases at V and 0 bases at J, with 12 bases in the middle. Germline assignment: CDR1 LGHNA and CDR2 YSLEER. This CDR3 is built from 15 residues. CDR3 sequence reads: CASSLRDGTNYGYTF. CDR3 nucleotide sequence: TGCGCCAGCAGCCTCCGGGACGGCACTAACTATGGCTACACCTTC.

CDR3 nucleotide sequence: TGCAGTGCTCTAAGTAGGGACGGGGAAAAACTGTTTTTT. Translation gives CSALSRDGEKLFF. This sequence joins TRBV20-1 and TRBJ1-4; D possibly corresponds to TRBD1 (5 bases). This CDR3 has 13 amino acids. The V and J ends lost 5 bases and 8 bases respectively, with 15 bases between them. Germline lookup yields CDR1 DFQATT and CDR2 SNEGSKA (reference sequence).

The chain is built from TRBV12-3 or TRBV12-4 and TRBJ1-5; 7 nucleotides align to TRBD1. V gave up 5 bases and J gave up 8 bases; unmatched junction bases: 9. The CDR3 loop spans 14 amino acids. As DNA, the CDR3 is TGTGCCAGCAGTCCCGACAGGGTGGGGAAGCCCCAGCATTTT. This translates into CASSPDRVGKPQHF.

The chain recombines TRBV7-6 with TRBJ2-6; tentatively, D is TRBD1 (6 bases). From germline, CDR1 is SGHVS and CDR2 FNYEAQ. The CDR3 consists of 16 residues. V was pared by 1 base and J by 2 bases, with 9 bases between. The CDR3 reads CASSLDRATGANVLTF. The DNA of the CDR3 is TGTGCCAGCAGCTTAGACAGGGCGACTGGGGCCAACGTCCTGACTTTC.

The gene calls are TRBV5-1 and TRBJ2-1; 7 bases are shared with TRBD1. V dropped 2 bases and J dropped 6; count of bases not matched to a gene: 8. The CDR3 has 15 residues. From germline, CDR1 is SGHRS and CDR2 YFSETQ. The CDR3 region has the DNA TGCGCCAGCAGCTTTCGACAGGCAGGGGGCAATGAGCAGTTCTTC. This encodes CASSFRQAGGNEQFF. Full variable domain (outside the CDR3, taken from reference TRBV5-1 and TRBJ2-1): KAGVTQTPRYLIKTRGQQVTLSCSPISGHRSVSWYQQTPGQGLQFLFEYFSETQRNKGNFPGRFSGRQFSNSRSEMNVSTLELGDSALYLCASSFRQAGGNEQFFGPGTRLTVL.

The table lists this clonotype with a count of one. Here the CDR3 reads CAWADLSSYNEQFF. The CDR3 nucleotides read TGTGCCTGGGCGGATCTTAGCTCCTACAATGAGCAGTTCTTC. The chain uses TRBV30 and TRBJ2-1; D unclear. CDR3 length equals 14 residues. CDR1 GTSNPN and CDR2 SVGIG come from the germline V gene (reference sequence). Trimming removed 5 bases from V and 0 bases from J, with 11 bases in between.

The V and J genes are TRBV19 and TRBJ1-1, with 7 bases aligning to TRBD1. After removal of 9 bases from V and 1 base from J, the junction contained 8 bases not matched to a gene. The germline gives CDR1 LNHDA, CDR2 SQIVND (reference sequence). The CDR3 has 14 amino acids. The CDR3 sequence is CASQGVLGNTEAFF. CDR3 DNA sequence: TGTGCCAGCCAGGGGGTCCTGGGGAACACTGAAGCTTTCTTT.

There are a few counts of this clonotype. The chain recombines TRBV5-6 with TRBJ1-5; D call uncertain. V was trimmed by 4 bases and J by 1 base, leaving 12 bases between them. The CDR3 loop spans 15 amino acids. Germline CDR1 reads SGHDT; CDR2 reads YYEEEE. This CDR3 is CASSRRTESNQPQHF. As DNA, the CDR3 is TGTGCCAGCAGCCGTAGGACCGAGAGCAATCAGCCCCAGCATTTT.

This clonotype was seen more than once but under ten times. This chain links TRBV7-2 with TRBJ1-1; tentative D call: TRBD1 (5 bases). CDR1 and CDR2 from the germline V gene are SGHTA and FQGNSA. Trimming took off 2 bases at V and 6 bases at J, with 13 bases between the two ends. This CDR3 has 14 amino acids. The CDR3 region is CASSLLTGGPEAFF. The CDR3 coding sequence is TGTGCCAGCAGCTTATTAACAGGTGGCCCTGAAGCTTTCTTT.

The sample holds a few counts of this clonotype. The V call is TRBV7-9, the J call TRBJ2-3; D ambiguous. V dropped 6 bases and J dropped 5 bases, with 9 bases sitting between them. The germline gives CDR1 SEHNR, CDR2 FQNEAQ (reference sequence). The CDR3 consists of 12 residues. As DNA, the CDR3 is TGTGCCAGCAGAGACACGAAAGATACGCAGTATTTT. It encodes CASRDTKDTQYF.

There are a few counts of this clonotype. The CDR3 sequence is CASARATDTQYF. CDR3 nucleotides: TGTGCCAGCGCGAGGGCCACAGATACGCAGTATTTT. The chain combines TRBV28 with TRBJ2-3; TRBD2 is a possible D gene (5 bases). Trimming left V 8 bases short and J 2 bases short, with 8 bases between. Germline values: CDR1 MDHEN, CDR2 SYDVKM. This CDR3 spans 12 amino acids.

The rearrangement links TRBV7-2 to TRBJ1-6; D possibly corresponds to TRBD1 (6 bases). The CDR3 runs to 16 residues. The germline V and J ends were trimmed by 6 bases and 0 bases, with 12 bases remaining between them. Germline V lookup: CDR1 SGHTA, CDR2 FQGNSA. The CDR3 spells CASSSGTSSYNSPLHF. The CDR3 DNA is TGTGCCAGCAGTTCCGGGACAAGCTCCTATAATTCACCCCTCCACTTT.

The V call is TRBV15, the J call TRBJ2-3, with 8 bases fitting TRBD2. This CDR3 is 16 amino acids long. CDR1 is LNHNV and CDR2 is YYDKDF in the germline V gene (reference sequence). Trimming cost V 0 bases and J 11 bases; bases outside gene matches: 13. The CDR3: CATSREASGGAYGQYF. The CDR3 DNA reads as TGTGCCACCAGCAGAGAGGCGTCCGGGGGGGCCTATGGGCAGTATTTT.

This clonotype has just a few counts. The gene calls are TRBV7-2 and TRBJ2-3; 7 bases agree with TRBD2. The CDR3 runs to 17 residues. The junction had 12 bases not matched to a gene; V was cut back by 4 bases and J by 2 bases. Germline V gives CDR1 SGHTA, CDR2 FQGNSA. This chain's CDR3 is CASSSVWASGYTDTQYF. The CDR3 DNA reads TGTGCCAGCAGCTCCGTCTGGGCTAGCGGTTACACAGATACGCAGTATTTT.

The gene calls are TRBV12-3 or TRBV12-4 and TRBJ2-1; 12 nucleotides line up with TRBD1. Trimming at V came to 5 bases and at J to 5 bases, leaving 4 bases not matched to a gene. The CDR3 length is 15 residues. CDR3 region: CASSEGQGANNEQFF. DNA of the CDR3: TGTGCCAGCAGTGAGGGACAGGGGGCAAACAATGAGCAGTTCTTC.

The table lists this clonotype with a few counts. The chain recombines TRBV7-3 with TRBJ2-1; 10 bases are a match to TRBD2. CDR3 length equals 15 residues. Germline CDR1 is SGHTA and CDR2 is FQGTGA. V shed 5 bases, J shed 6 bases, and the junction held 7 bases outside the gene matches. CDR3 nucleotides: TGTGCCAGCAGCCAACTAGCGGGGTCCCTCAATGAGCAGTTCTTC. Protein sequence: CASSQLAGSLNEQFF.

The chain combines TRBV6-2 or TRBV6-3 with TRBJ2-7, with D possibly being TRBD1 (6 bases). The CDR3 is 13 amino acids. The V end was cut by 2 bases, the J end by 3 bases, with 8 bases between. Germline CDR1 is MNHEY and CDR2 is SVGEGT. In nucleotides, the CDR3 is TGTGCCAGCAGTTACGGACAGCGCTACGAGCAGTACTTC. It yields the protein CASSYGQRYEQYF.

V is TRBV7-2 and J is TRBJ1-4; 8 bases map to TRBD1. The CDR3 has 18 residues. Germline V gene lookup returns CDR1 SGHTA and CDR2 FQGNSA. Trimming cost V 3 bases and J 2 bases; bases outside gene matches: 11. The CDR3 spells CASSLGQDLLLTNEKLFF. The CDR3 DNA reads as TGTGCCAGCAGCTTGGGACAGGATCTGTTGTTGACTAATGAAAAACTGTTTTTT.

The chain combines TRBV27 with TRBJ2-2; D not resolved. The CDR3 has 14 residues. From germline, CDR1 is MNHEY and CDR2 SMNVEV (reference sequence). The ends were cut back, 6 bases at V and 4 bases at J, with 12 bases in the middle. Here the CDR3 reads CASSWTGSTGELFF. For the CDR3, the DNA is TGTGCCAGCAGCTGGACCGGTAGCACCGGGGAGCTGTTTTTT.

At least ten counts were recorded for this clonotype. The rearrangement joins TRBV7-2 to TRBJ2-5, with TRBD2 identical over 9 bases. The V and J ends lost 2 bases and 1 base, in that order; junction bases with no gene match: 2. The CDR3 length is 15 residues. Per the germline V gene, CDR1 is SGHTA and CDR2 is FQGNSA. CDR3 DNA sequence: TGTGCCAGCAGCTTACTAGCGGGGACCCAAGAGACCCAGTACTTC. It codes for CASSLLAGTQETQYF.

This clonotype was counted between two and nine times. V gene TRBV7-9 combines with J gene TRBJ2-5; 8 bases fit TRBD1. The CDR3 is 13 amino acids. J gave up 3 bases and V 5 bases, and 2 bases lay outside the gene matches. Germline values: CDR1 SEHNR, CDR2 FQNEAQ (reference sequence). CDR3 coding DNA: TGTGCCAGCAGCCGGACAGGGAAAGAGACCCAGTACTTC. It specifies CASSRTGKETQYF.

This clonotype was recorded a few times. CDR3 loop: CASSYSNPDEGAEAFF. CDR3 sequence (DNA): TGTGCCAGCAGTTACTCGAATCCGGATGAGGGGGCTGAAGCTTTCTTT. V usage is TRBV6-2 or TRBV6-3 and J usage is TRBJ1-1; a weak D match, TRBD1 (6 bases). Germline CDR1 reads MNHEY; CDR2 reads SVGEGT. The CDR3 has 16 amino acids. Deletions cut 0 bases from V and 6 bases from J, with 17 bases between.

This clonotype has ten or more counts. The CDR3 reads CASSIGTGSTDTQYF. CDR3 coding DNA: TGTGCCAGCAGCATCGGGACTGGCAGCACAGATACGCAGTATTTT. This rearrangement joins TRBV7-8 to TRBJ2-3; weak D call: TRBD2 (6 bases). The CDR3 covers 15 residues. Germline CDR1 reads SGHVS; CDR2 reads FQNEAQ. Between the trimmed V and J ends, which lost 5 bases and 0 bases, there was a span of 12 bases.

This sequence joins TRBV7-4 and TRBJ1-2; a possible D gene is TRBD1 (5 bases). The CDR3 covers 14 residues. The germline gives CDR1 SGHVT, CDR2 SQSDAQ. V was cut by 1 base and J by 5 bases, with 11 bases left in between. CDR3 region: CASSLEGTIYGYTF. The CDR3 region has the DNA TGTGCCAGCAGCTTAGAAGGGACCATATATGGCTACACCTTC.

This clonotype appeared a few times. The chain recombines TRBV28 with TRBJ1-4, with D possibly matching TRBD1 (5 bases). Trimming removed 3 bases at V and 3 bases at J, with 11 bases between. Per germline, CDR1 MDHEN and CDR2 SYDVKM. The CDR3 covers 15 residues. CDR3 DNA: TGTGCCAGCAGTTTCTATGAGGGGCCTAATGAAAAACTGTTTTTT. This encodes CASSFYEGPNEKLFF.

This clonotype was observed a handful of times. The chain recombines TRBV6-6 with TRBJ1-1; D uncertain. This CDR3 spans 13 amino acids. Deletions cut 2 bases from V and 4 bases from J, with 8 bases between. Germline CDR1 is MNHNY and CDR2 is SVGAGI (reference sequence). CDR3 region: CASSYGDGTEAFF. The CDR3 nucleotides are TGTGCCAGCAGTTACGGTGATGGCACTGAAGCTTTCTTT.

The chain employs TRBV6-2 or TRBV6-3 and TRBJ2-1; D call uncertain. Germline CDR1 MNHEY, CDR2 SVGEGT. Trimming left V 2 bases short and J 1 base short, with 9 bases between. The CDR3 contains 15 residues. As DNA, the CDR3 is TGTGCCAGCAGTTACGTGGCAGCATCCTACAATGAGCAGTTCTTC. Translated: CASSYVAASYNEQFF.